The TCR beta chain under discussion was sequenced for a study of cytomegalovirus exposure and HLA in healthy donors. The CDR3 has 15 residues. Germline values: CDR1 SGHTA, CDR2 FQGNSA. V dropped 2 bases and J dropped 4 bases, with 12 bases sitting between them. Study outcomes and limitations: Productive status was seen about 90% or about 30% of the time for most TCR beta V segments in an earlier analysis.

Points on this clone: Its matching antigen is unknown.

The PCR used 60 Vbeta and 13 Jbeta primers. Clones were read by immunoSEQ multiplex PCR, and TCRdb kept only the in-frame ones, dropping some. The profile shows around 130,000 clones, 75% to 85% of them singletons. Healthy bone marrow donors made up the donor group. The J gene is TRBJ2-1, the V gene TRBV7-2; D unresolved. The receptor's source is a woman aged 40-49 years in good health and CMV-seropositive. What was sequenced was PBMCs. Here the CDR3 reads CASSLSHSPYNEQFF. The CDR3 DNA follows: TGTGCCAGCAGCTTAAGTCACTCCCCATACAATGAGCAGTTCTTC.